This entry is about one T cell receptor beta chain. Its specificity is not known. CDR3 size: 15 residues. Trimming took off 1 base at V and 4 bases at J, with 12 bases between the two ends. Looked up from germline, CDR1 is SGHDN and CDR2 is FVKESK. The entry originates in a study of OX40 agonist ivuxolimab in advanced cancers. As for the study in general: The patients' treatment was ivuxolimab, an agonistic anti-OX40 (CD134) antibody. The mean age was approximately 60 years, ranging from about 23 to 79, with over 70% of participants male.

Study outcomes and limitations: The CD4+ and CD8+ T cells in the blood had expanded clonally by week 6 at 0.1 to 3.0 mg/kg.

TCRdb's table, derived via immunoSEQ multiplex PCR, lists solely in-frame clones and lacks some. The table shows 95,000 to 100,000 clones, with more than 80% occurring only once. The TCR originated in an adult with an advanced solid tumor such as melanoma, head and neck, liver or kidney cancer. The sample here was CD4+ or CD8+ T cells sorted from blood, taken in a trial of the OX40 agonist ivuxolimab. The rearrangement uses TRBV14 and TRBJ2-3, with D possibly being TRBD1 (5 bases). The CDR3 coding sequence is TGTGCCAGCAGCCAAGGACGGAAAGGGGCAGATACGCAGTATTTT. Its translation is CASSQGRKGADTQYF.